This T cell receptor (beta chain) appears in the sequencing data of a study of CD8 T cells in Susac syndrome. Findings of the study overall: That the number of individuals in its TCR sequencing and HLA analysis was relatively small was acknowledged by the study.

As concerns this clonotype: Its target is unknown.

CD8+ and CD4+ T cells circulating in blood were sequenced for TCR beta. TEMRA cells were FACS-enriched, and CD8+ and CD4+ T cells were isolated negatively. Deletions cut 0 bases from V and 2 bases from J, with 7 bases between. The CDR3 runs 14 residues. Germline V gene lookup returns CDR1 SGHTA and CDR2 FQGTGA. The authors reverse transcribed roughly 0.5 to 1 ug RNA with random hexamers. Amplification of the TCR beta CDR3 was carried out by immunoSEQ multiplex PCR, which spanned a total of 54 Vbeta and 13 Jbeta segments. TCRdb recomputed calls from the immunoSEQ multiplex PCR reads with MiXCR, one row per CDR3 protein. The repertoire has over 150,000 distinct CDR3 sequences, about 96% of them found once; the top ten carry about 0.09%.

The clonotype comes from a human donor with multiple sclerosis. This chain joins TRBV7-3 and TRBJ1-1; no reliable D call. Sequenced sample: CD4+ T cells from PBMCs. The CDR3 DNA reads as TGTGCCAGCAGCTTAACGAGTGGAAACACTGAAGCTTTCTTT. Protein: CASSLTSGNTEAFF.